This T cell receptor beta chain was captured in a study of identifying expanded T cells in peripheral blood. Findings and caveats of the study: Over two and four weeks, about 15 and 19 clones changed, versus 1.2 between replicates. Roughly two-week clone count variance significantly increased as total template count grew.

The length of the CDR3 is 15 residues. The germline gives CDR1 SGHTA, CDR2 FQGTGA. J lost 5 bases, V lost 4 bases, and 9 bases had no gene match. The table came from immunoSEQ multiplex PCR; TCRdb's copy has only in-frame clones and leaves some out. The table has 85,000 to 100,000 clones, approximately 90% seen once. Turning to this clone: As yet, its antigen is unknown.

During the collection period, no donor immune events like infections were recorded. The material sequenced was blood. J is TRBJ2-5 and V is TRBV7-3; TRBD1 matches at 8 bases. This sequence originates from a person aged 18 to 75 in good health. CDR3 DNA: TGTGCCAGCAGCTCTGGACAGGGACGAAGGGAGACCCAGTACTTC. Translated, it gives CASSSGQGRRETQYF.